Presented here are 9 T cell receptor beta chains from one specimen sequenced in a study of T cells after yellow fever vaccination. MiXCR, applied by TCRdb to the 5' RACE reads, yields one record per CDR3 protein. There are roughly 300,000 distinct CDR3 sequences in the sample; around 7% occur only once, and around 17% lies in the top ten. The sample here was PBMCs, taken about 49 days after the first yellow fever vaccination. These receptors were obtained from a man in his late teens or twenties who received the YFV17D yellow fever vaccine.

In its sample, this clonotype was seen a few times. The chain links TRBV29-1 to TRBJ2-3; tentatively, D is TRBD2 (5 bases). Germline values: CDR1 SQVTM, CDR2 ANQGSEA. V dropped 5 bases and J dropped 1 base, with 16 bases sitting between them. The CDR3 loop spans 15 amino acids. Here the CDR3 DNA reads TGCAGCGTTAAGGGTGGAGCGGTAGGCACAGATACGCAGTATTTT. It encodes CSVKGGAVGTDTQYF.

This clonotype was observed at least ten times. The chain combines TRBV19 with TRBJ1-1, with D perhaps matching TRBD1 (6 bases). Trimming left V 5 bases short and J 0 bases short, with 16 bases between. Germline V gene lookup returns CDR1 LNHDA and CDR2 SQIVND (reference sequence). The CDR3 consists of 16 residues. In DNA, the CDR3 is TGTGCCAGTAGTTCTCCGGGCGGGGGCCTGAACACTGAAGCTTTCTTT. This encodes CASSSPGGGLNTEAFF.

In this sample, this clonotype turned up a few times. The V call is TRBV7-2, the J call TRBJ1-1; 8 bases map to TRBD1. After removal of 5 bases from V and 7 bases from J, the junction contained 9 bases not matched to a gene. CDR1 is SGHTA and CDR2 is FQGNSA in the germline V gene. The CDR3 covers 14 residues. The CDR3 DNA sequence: TGTGCCAGCAGCCCGCGAACAGGGGGTGGTGAAGCTTTCTTT. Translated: CASSPRTGGGEAFF.

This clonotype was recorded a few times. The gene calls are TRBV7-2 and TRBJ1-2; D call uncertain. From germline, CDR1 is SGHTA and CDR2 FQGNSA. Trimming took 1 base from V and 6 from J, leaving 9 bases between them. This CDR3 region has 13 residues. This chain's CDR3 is CASSLGRLDGYTF. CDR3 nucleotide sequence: TGTGCCAGCAGCTTAGGCCGGTTGGATGGCTACACCTTC.

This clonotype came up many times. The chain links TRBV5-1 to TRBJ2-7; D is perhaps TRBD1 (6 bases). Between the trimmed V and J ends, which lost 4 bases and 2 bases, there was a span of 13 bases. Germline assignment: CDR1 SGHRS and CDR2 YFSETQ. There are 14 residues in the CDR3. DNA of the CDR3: TGCGCCAGCAGCATCGATACAGGGCCCTACGAGCAGTACTTC. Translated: CASSIDTGPYEQYF.

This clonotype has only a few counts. The CDR3 coding sequence is TGTGCCAGCAGCTTAAACAGGGGGCTTCAAGAGACCCAGTACTTC. It translates to CASSLNRGLQETQYF. V and J are TRBV7-6 and TRBJ2-5; 9 nucleotides agree with TRBD1. J lost 2 bases, V lost 2 bases, and 3 bases had no gene match. Germline-derived CDR1 and CDR2 are SGHVS and FNYEAQ. The CDR3 runs 15 residues. The entire variable domain, with the rest obtained from reference TRBV7-6 and TRBJ2-5, is as follows: GAGVSQSPRYKVTKRGQDVALRCDPISGHVSLYWYRQALGQGPEFLTYFNYEAQQDKSGLPNDRFSAERPEGSISTLTIQRTEQRDSAMYRCASSLNRGLQETQYFGPGTRLLVL.

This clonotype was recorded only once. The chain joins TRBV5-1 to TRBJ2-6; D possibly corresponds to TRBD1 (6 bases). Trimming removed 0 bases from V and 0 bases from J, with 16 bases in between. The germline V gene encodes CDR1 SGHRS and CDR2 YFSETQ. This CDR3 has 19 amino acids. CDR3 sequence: CASSLGETGFLSGANVLTF. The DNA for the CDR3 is TGCGCCAGCAGCTTGGGGGAGACAGGCTTCCTCTCTGGGGCCAACGTCCTGACTTTC.

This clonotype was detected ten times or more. The CDR3 region has the DNA TGCGCCACCAGAGACAGGTACAATGAGCAGTTCTTC. It codes for CATRDRYNEQFF. V usage is TRBV5-1 and J usage is TRBJ2-1; D is possibly TRBD1 (6 bases). Looked up from germline, CDR1 is SGHRS and CDR2 is YFSETQ. The CDR3 runs to 12 residues. Trimming removed 9 bases at V and 4 bases at J, with 11 bases between.

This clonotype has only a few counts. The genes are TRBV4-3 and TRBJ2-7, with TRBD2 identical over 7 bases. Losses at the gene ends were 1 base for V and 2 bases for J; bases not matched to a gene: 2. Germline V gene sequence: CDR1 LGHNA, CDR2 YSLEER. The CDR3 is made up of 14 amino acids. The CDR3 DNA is TGCGCCAGCAGCCAAGGGGGGGGACCCTACGAGCAGTACTTC. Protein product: CASSQGGGPYEQYF.